This TCR beta chain was documented in a study of blood T cell repertoires in COVID-19. V was trimmed by 3 bases and J by 1 base, leaving 9 bases between them. Germline V gives CDR1 DFQATT, CDR2 SNEGSKA (reference sequence). The CDR3 is 13 amino acids. Sequencing used immunoSEQ multiplex PCR; TCRdb keeps in-frame clones, though not all of them. The table includes 65,000 to 90,000 clones, around nine tenths detected once. Sequencing input: peripheral blood. The chain couples TRBV20-1 to TRBJ2-5; possibly TRBD2 for D (5 bases). The clonotype was recovered from a human donor in a cohort sampled during active COVID-19. The CDR3 spells CSASRGSQETQYF. DNA of the CDR3: TGCAGTGCTAGTAGAGGGTCCCAAGAGACCCAGTACTTC.